One and the same sample provided the 29 T cell receptor beta chains below, sequenced in a study of T cells of healthy individuals. TCRdb reprocessed the 5' RACE reads with MiXCR, giving one entry per CDR3 protein. The table records around 100,000 distinct CDR3 sequences, 17% of them present only once. These receptors all stem from a human donor in good health.

This clonotype was detected ten times or more. The chain carries TRBV29-1 and TRBJ2-3; D is ambiguous. V was pared by 0 bases and J by 6 bases, with 10 bases between. The CDR3 runs 13 residues. CDR1 and CDR2 from the germline V gene are SQVTM and ANQGSEA. The CDR3 DNA follows: TGCAGCGTTGAAGATCAGCATGGGGATACGCAGTATTTT. Residues: CSVEDQHGDTQYF.

This clonotype was observed a handful of times. J is TRBJ2-2 and V is TRBV28; D possibly uses TRBD1 or TRBD2 (6 bases each). The CDR3 loop spans 18 amino acids. Deletions cut 5 bases from V and 8 bases from J, with 27 bases between. Per germline, CDR1 MDHEN and CDR2 SYDVKM. This CDR3 reads CASSLTPGGPTVSGELFF. The CDR3 DNA follows: TGTGCCAGCAGTCTTACTCCTGGGGGGCCCACCGTTTCAGGGGAGCTGTTTTTT.

This clonotype has just a few counts. The chain joins TRBV5-1 to TRBJ2-3; D gene uncertain. The V and J ends lost 4 bases and 6 bases respectively, with 18 bases between them. Germline V gene sequence: CDR1 SGHRS, CDR2 YFSETQ. CDR3 size: 15 residues. CDR3 DNA sequence: TGCGCCAGCAGCGTCGGCCTTCGTTCCTCCGATACGCAGTATTTT. This sequence encodes CASSVGLRSSDTQYF.

This clonotype has a handful of counts. The chain carries TRBV4-2 and TRBJ1-5, with D perhaps matching TRBD1 (5 bases). Trimming took off 1 base at V and 3 bases at J, with 13 bases between the two ends. Germline CDR1 is LGHNA and CDR2 is YNFKEQ. The CDR3 loop spans 16 amino acids. DNA for the CDR3: TGTGCCAGCAGCCAAGTTCAGGGTCTGTCCAATCAGCCCCAGCATTTT. Residues: CASSQVQGLSNQPQHF.

The gene calls are TRBV20-1 and TRBJ1-6; 7 bases match TRBD1. Germline values: CDR1 DFQATT, CDR2 SNEGSKA (reference sequence). CDR3 length equals 14 residues. Trimming at V came to 0 bases and at J to 7 bases, leaving 3 bases not matched to a gene. In DNA form, the CDR3 reads TGCAGTGCTAGAGAGACAGGGAACAATTCACCCCTCCACTTT. Protein product: CSARETGNNSPLHF.

This sequence joins TRBV10-3 and TRBJ2-2; D is possibly TRBD1 or TRBD2 (6 bases each). The CDR3 totals 16 residues. Per the germline V gene, CDR1 is ENHRY and CDR2 is SYGVKD. With 6 bases removed from V and 0 bases from J, the gap between germline ends came to 14 bases. The DNA of the CDR3 is TGTGCCATCAGCCGGTTAGGGGGGACGAACACCGGGGAGCTGTTTTTT. Translating gives CAISRLGGTNTGELFF.

The table lists this clonotype with many counts. The V and J genes are TRBV11-3 and TRBJ2-3, with D possibly being TRBD2 (5 bases). Germline V CDR1 and CDR2: SGHNT, YENEEA. This CDR3 has 13 residues. Trimming removed 1 base from V and 3 bases from J, with 5 bases in between. CDR3 sequence: CASSLGRTDTQYF. The CDR3 bases are TGTGCCAGCAGCTTAGGGAGGACAGATACGCAGTATTTT.

This clonotype was observed many times. J is TRBJ2-3 and V is TRBV7-2, with TRBD1 matching 11 bases. Unmatched junction bases numbered 9, after V lost 3 bases and J lost 7 bases. CDR3 size: 16 residues. Germline V gene data show CDR1 as SGHTA and CDR2 as FQGNSA. CDR3: CASSFLRDRGFNTQYF. DNA of the CDR3: TGTGCCAGCAGCTTCCTCCGGGACAGGGGGTTTAATACGCAGTATTTT.

This clonotype was counted many times. Here the CDR3 DNA reads TGTGCCAGCAGCGTAGTTGCGGGGTACACCGGGGAGCTGTTTTTT. This codes for CASSVVAGYTGELFF. The chain employs TRBV9 and TRBJ2-2; D possibly corresponds to TRBD2 (6 bases). Looked up from germline, CDR1 is SGDLS and CDR2 is YYNGEE. V lost 0 bases, J lost 3 bases, and 9 bases lay in between. The CDR3 extends over 15 amino acids. The variable domain in full, with the rest retrieved from reference TRBV9 and TRBJ2-2, is DSGVTQTPKHLITATGQRVTLRCSPRSGDLSVYWYQQSLDQGLQFLIQYYNGEERAKGNILERFSAQQFPDLHSELNLSSLELGDSALYFCASSVVAGYTGELFFGEGSRLTVL.

The sample holds many counts of this clonotype. This chain uses TRBV6-2 or TRBV6-3 with TRBJ2-2, with a possible D match to TRBD1 (6 bases). The CDR3 contains 14 residues. Trimming left V 10 bases short and J 3 bases short, with 15 bases between. CDR1 and CDR2 (germline): MNHEY, SVGEGT. The CDR3 coding sequence is TGTGCCACACATGGGGGCGAGGACACCGGGGAGCTGTTTTTT. Amino acids: CATHGGEDTGELFF.

The CDR3 nucleotides are TGTGCCAGCAAAAAGGAGGGAGAAATAGGCAATCAGCCCCAGCATTTT. Protein sequence: CASKKEGEIGNQPQHF. The chain recombines TRBV12-3 or TRBV12-4 with TRBJ1-5; D remains ambiguous. The V end was cut by 7 bases, the J end by 2 bases, with 18 bases between. The CDR3 consists of 16 residues.

At least ten counts were recorded for this clonotype. The chain couples TRBV27 to TRBJ2-7, with D perhaps TRBD1 (5 bases). Germline lookup yields CDR1 MNHEY and CDR2 SMNVEV (reference sequence). Trimming pared 8 bases from V and 1 base from J, leaving 12 bases between. The CDR3 is 13 amino acids. CDR3 nucleotide sequence: TGTGCCAGCGCTTGGGGCGGATCCTACGAGCAGTACTTC. The encoded protein is CASAWGGSYEQYF.

The V call is TRBV4-3, the J call TRBJ2-1; 10 bases line up with TRBD2. The CDR3 totals 19 residues. Trimming cost V 4 bases and J 5 bases; bases outside gene matches: 17. The germline gives CDR1 LGHNA, CDR2 YSLEER. The CDR3 spells CASSLRRLASGGYDNEQFF. In DNA, the CDR3 is TGCGCCAGCAGCCTAAGAAGGCTCGCTAGCGGGGGATACGACAATGAGCAGTTCTTC.

The table lists this clonotype with a few counts. The chain has TRBV6-1 and TRBJ1-1; 7 nucleotides line up with TRBD1. Germline-derived CDR1 and CDR2 are MNHNS and SASEGT. CDR3 length: 14 residues. V lost 5 bases, J lost 4 bases, and 7 bases stayed unmatched. The CDR3 DNA is TGTGCCAGCAGTAAATCCGAGGGGGCCACTGAAGCTTTCTTT. Translated, it gives CASSKSEGATEAFF.

Comments on this clonotype: A clone one base away is much larger, so this may be a read error. The chain couples TRBV5-5 to TRBJ1-1; no firm D call. CDR1 and CDR2 from the germline V gene are SGHKS and YYEKEE (reference sequence). The CDR3 is 14 residues long. The CDR3 nucleotides are TGTGCCTGCAGCTCGAGATTAGAACACACTGAAGCTTTCTTT. Its protein is CACSSRLEHTEAFF.

V and J are TRBV7-2 and TRBJ1-1, with D hard to call. Trimming took off 7 bases at V and 1 base at J, with 13 bases between the two ends. The CDR3 sequence is 14 residues long. CDR1 and CDR2 from the germline V gene are SGHTA and FQGNSA. The CDR3: CASTPGKGNTEAFF. CDR3 sequence (DNA): TGTGCCAGCACTCCCGGCAAGGGGAACACTGAAGCTTTCTTT.

This clonotype was seen a few times. This sequence joins TRBV6-5 and TRBJ1-5; D remains unclear. Trimming shortened V by 6 bases and J by 3 bases, and 12 bases separated the two germline ends. This CDR3 is 14 amino acids long. Germline assignment: CDR1 MNHEY and CDR2 SVGAGI. The CDR3 DNA follows: TGTGCCAGCAGCCCTTTGAGTACCAATCAGCCCCAGCATTTT. Amino acid sequence: CASSPLSTNQPQHF.

This clonotype was counted a few times. CDR3 region: CASSKPGGNTEAFF. CDR3 nucleotides: TGTGCCAGCAGCAAGCCCGGTGGGAACACTGAAGCTTTCTTT. The chain employs TRBV13 and TRBJ1-1; no definite D call. This CDR3 is built from 14 residues. The germline CDR1 and CDR2 sequences are PRHDT and FYEKMQ (reference sequence). V gave up 5 bases and J gave up 1 base, with 11 bases separating them.

The rearrangement uses TRBV19 and TRBJ2-3; D may be TRBD1 or TRBD2 (5 bases each). The CDR3 has 15 residues. Looked up from germline, CDR1 is LNHDA and CDR2 is SQIVND (reference sequence). V lost 4 bases and J 1 base, leaving 12 bases between the germline ends. CDR3 sequence (DNA): TGTGCCAGTAGTAGCCGGGACCGTCGCACAGATACGCAGTATTTT. This sequence encodes CASSSRDRRTDTQYF.

In this sample, this clonotype turned up a few times. The chain couples TRBV4-2 to TRBJ2-2; D is unclear. V was pared by 2 bases and J by 1 base, with 8 bases between. The CDR3 runs 15 residues. Per germline, CDR1 LGHNA and CDR2 YNFKEQ. The CDR3 nucleotides are TGTGCCAGCAGCCAACGAATGGTGAACACCGGGGAGCTGTTTTTT. It translates to CASSQRMVNTGELFF.

As to this clonotype: A much larger clone sits a single nucleotide away, making a read error possible. The chain carries TRBV28 and TRBJ1-3, with D hard to call. CDR3 size: 11 residues. Looked up from germline, CDR1 is MDHEN and CDR2 is SYDVKM. CDR3 sequence (DNA): TGTGTCAGCACAGTCAAAAACACCATATATTTT. Encoded protein: CVSTVKNTIYF.

This clonotype was observed a few times. This chain joins TRBV6-2 or TRBV6-3 and TRBJ2-3, with D tentatively TRBD1 or TRBD2 (5 bases each). From germline, CDR1 is MNHEY and CDR2 SVGEGT. Trimming removed 10 bases from V and 2 bases from J, with 10 bases in between. The CDR3 covers 12 residues. Here the CDR3 DNA reads TGTGCCACTCGGGACGTCACAGATACGCAGTATTTT. Translation: CATRDVTDTQYF.

V usage is TRBV5-1 and J usage is TRBJ1-1; D is unclear. The germline V and J ends were trimmed by 0 bases and 6 bases, with 15 bases remaining between them. The CDR3 length is 15 residues. Germline CDR1 SGHRS, CDR2 YFSETQ. The CDR3 nucleotides are TGCGCCAGCAGCTTGGGGGCCCCTAACCTTTCTGAAGCTTTCTTT. It yields the protein CASSLGAPNLSEAFF.

The CDR3 nucleotides are TGTGCCAGCAGTTTTTACGGACAGGGTAGCTACACCTTC. Its translation: CASSFYGQGSYTF. This chain uses TRBV27 with TRBJ1-2, with TRBD1 matching 8 bases. V shed 3 bases, J shed 9 bases, and the junction held 6 bases outside the gene matches. CDR3 length equals 13 residues. Germline V gene data show CDR1 as MNHEY and CDR2 as SMNVEV (reference sequence).

The table lists this clonotype with many counts. This chain uses TRBV28 with TRBJ1-1; D uncertain. The CDR3 loop spans 12 amino acids. Trimming removed 3 bases from V and 0 bases from J, with 2 bases in between. Germline assignment: CDR1 MDHEN and CDR2 SYDVKM. CDR3 sequence: CASSFLNTEAFF. Written as DNA, the CDR3 is TGTGCCAGCAGTTTTCTGAACACTGAAGCTTTCTTT.

This clonotype has only a few counts. V usage is TRBV24-1 and J usage is TRBJ1-2; maybe TRBD1 (6 bases). This CDR3 has 14 residues. Germline V CDR1 and CDR2: KGHDR, SFDVKD. Trimming pared 3 bases from V and 6 bases from J, leaving 13 bases between. In nucleotides, the CDR3 is TGTGCCACCAGTGATAGGAGGGGACACCATGGCTACACCTTC. This encodes CATSDRRGHHGYTF.

This clonotype was observed many times. J is TRBJ2-5 and V is TRBV28; 8 bases are shared with TRBD2. V gave up 6 bases and J gave up 4 bases; unmatched junction bases: 7. Germline CDR1 is MDHEN and CDR2 is SYDVKM. The CDR3 length is 14 residues. CDR3 DNA: TGTGCCAGCAGCCACCGGGGGGGGGGAGAGACCCAGTACTTC. Translation: CASSHRGGGETQYF. The variable domain in full, completed from reference TRBV28 and TRBJ2-5, reads DVKVTQSSRYLVKRTGEKVFLECVQDMDHENMFWYRQDPGLGLRLIYFSYDVKMKEKGDIPEGYSVSREKKERFSLILESASTNQTSMYLCASSHRGGGETQYFGPGTRLLVL.

The rearrangement joins TRBV28 to TRBJ1-6, with a tentative D call TRBD1 (6 bases). From germline, CDR1 is MDHEN and CDR2 SYDVKM. V was shortened by 3 bases and J by 10 bases, with 19 bases between the two germline ends. The CDR3 is 16 amino acids. This CDR3 is CASSFGGGPEVSPLHF. The CDR3 nucleotides are TGTGCCAGCAGTTTCGGTGGGGGCCCCGAGGTATCACCCCTCCACTTT.

In this sample, this clonotype turned up a few times. The chain uses TRBV4-3 and TRBJ2-3; D assignment may be TRBD1 or TRBD2 (5 bases each). The germline V and J ends were trimmed by 0 bases and 4 bases, with 8 bases remaining between them. CDR1 and CDR2 from the germline V gene are LGHNA and YSLEER. The length of the CDR3 is 14 residues. The DNA of the CDR3 is TGCGCCAGCAGCCAAGATAGGGGAGCAGATACGCAGTATTTT. Translation gives CASSQDRGADTQYF.